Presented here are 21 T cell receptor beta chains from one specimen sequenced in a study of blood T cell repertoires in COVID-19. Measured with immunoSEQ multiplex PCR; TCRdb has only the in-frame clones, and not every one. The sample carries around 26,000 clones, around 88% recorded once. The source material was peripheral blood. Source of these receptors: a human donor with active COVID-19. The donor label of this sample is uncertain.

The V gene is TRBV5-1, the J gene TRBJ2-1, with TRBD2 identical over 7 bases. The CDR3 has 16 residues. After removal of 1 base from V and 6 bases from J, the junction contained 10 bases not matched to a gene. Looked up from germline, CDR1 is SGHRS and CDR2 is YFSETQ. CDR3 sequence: CASSLIEASGSNEQFF. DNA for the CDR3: TGCGCCAGCAGCTTGATTGAGGCTAGCGGTTCCAATGAGCAGTTCTTC. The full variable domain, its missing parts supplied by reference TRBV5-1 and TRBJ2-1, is KAGVTQTPRYLIKTRGQQVTLSCSPISGHRSVSWYQQTPGQGLQFLFEYFSETQRNKGNFPGRFSGRQFSNSRSEMNVSTLELGDSALYLCASSLIEASGSNEQFFGPGTRLTVL.

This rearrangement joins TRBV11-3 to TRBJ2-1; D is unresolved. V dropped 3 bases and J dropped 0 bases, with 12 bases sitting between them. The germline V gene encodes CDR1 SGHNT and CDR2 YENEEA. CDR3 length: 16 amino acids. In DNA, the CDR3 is TGTGCCAGCAGCTTTCGCACTGTGTCCTCCTACAATGAGCAGTTCTTC. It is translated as CASSFRTVSSYNEQFF.

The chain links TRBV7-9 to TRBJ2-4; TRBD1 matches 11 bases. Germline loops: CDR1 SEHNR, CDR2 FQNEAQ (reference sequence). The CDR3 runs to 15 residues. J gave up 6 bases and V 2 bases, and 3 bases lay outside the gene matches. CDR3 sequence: CASSLWDRGVNIQYF. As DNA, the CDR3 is TGTGCCAGCAGCTTATGGGACAGGGGGGTAAACATTCAGTACTTC. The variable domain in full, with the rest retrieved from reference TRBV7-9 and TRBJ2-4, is DTGVSQNPRHKITKRGQNVTFRCDPISEHNRLYWYRQTLGQGPEFLTYFQNEAQLEKSRLLSDRFSAERPKGSFSTLEIQRTEQGDSAMYLCASSLWDRGVNIQYFGAGTRLSVL.

The CDR3 coding sequence is TGCGCCAGCAGCTTGCTTGCGGGAGGGCCTGAGACCCAGTACTTC. Translated, it gives CASSLLAGGPETQYF. The chain combines TRBV5-1 with TRBJ2-5; TRBD2 matches 9 bases. CDR3 length equals 15 residues. Germline lookup yields CDR1 SGHRS and CDR2 YFSETQ. The V segment lost 1 base and the J segment 5 bases; nucleotides outside the gene matches: 6.

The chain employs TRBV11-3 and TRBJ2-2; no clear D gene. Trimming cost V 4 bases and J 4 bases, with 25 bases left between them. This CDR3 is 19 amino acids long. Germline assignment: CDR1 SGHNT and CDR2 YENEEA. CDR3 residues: CASSSRKSGRLPGTGELFF. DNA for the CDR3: TGTGCCAGCAGCTCGCGTAAATCCGGTCGTCTCCCGGGCACCGGGGAGCTGTTTTTT.

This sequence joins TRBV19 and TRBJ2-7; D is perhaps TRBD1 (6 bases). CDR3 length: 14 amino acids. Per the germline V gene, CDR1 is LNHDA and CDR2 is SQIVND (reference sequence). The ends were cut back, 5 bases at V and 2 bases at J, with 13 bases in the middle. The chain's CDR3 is CASSETGLAYEQYF. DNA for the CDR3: TGTGCCAGTAGTGAAACAGGGCTAGCCTACGAGCAGTACTTC.

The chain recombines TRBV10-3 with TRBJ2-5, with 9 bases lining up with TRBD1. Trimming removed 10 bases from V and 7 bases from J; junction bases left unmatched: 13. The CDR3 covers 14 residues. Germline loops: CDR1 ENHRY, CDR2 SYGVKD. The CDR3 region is CASLPGQGLGTQYF. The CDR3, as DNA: TGTGCCAGCCTACCGGGACAGGGCCTAGGGACCCAGTACTTC.

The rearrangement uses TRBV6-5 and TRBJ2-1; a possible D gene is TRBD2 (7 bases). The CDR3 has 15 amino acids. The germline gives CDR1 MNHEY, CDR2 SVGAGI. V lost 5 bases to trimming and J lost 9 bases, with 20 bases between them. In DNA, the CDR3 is TGTGCCAGCAGTACCCCTAGCCGGAGGGGGGGTGAGCAGTTCTTC. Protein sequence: CASSTPSRRGGEQFF.

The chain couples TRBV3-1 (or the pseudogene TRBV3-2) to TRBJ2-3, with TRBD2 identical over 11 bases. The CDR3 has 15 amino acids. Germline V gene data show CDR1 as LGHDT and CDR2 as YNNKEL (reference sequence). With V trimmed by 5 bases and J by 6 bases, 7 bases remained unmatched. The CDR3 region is CASSTLAGGPDTQYF. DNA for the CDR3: TGTGCCAGCAGCACCCTAGCGGGAGGTCCGGATACGCAGTATTTT.

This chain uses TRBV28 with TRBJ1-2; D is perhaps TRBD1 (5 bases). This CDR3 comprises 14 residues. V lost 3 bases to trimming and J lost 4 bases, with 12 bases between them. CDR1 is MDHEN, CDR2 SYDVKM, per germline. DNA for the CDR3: TGTGCCAGCAGTTTTCAGGACACCCGCTATGGCTACACCTTC. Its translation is CASSFQDTRYGYTF.

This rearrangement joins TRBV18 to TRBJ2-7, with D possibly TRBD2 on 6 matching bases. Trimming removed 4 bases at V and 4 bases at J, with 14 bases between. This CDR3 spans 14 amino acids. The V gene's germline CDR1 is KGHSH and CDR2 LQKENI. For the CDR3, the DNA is TGTGCCAGCTCACGGGAGGCAGGGATATACGAGCAGTACTTC. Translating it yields CASSREAGIYEQYF.

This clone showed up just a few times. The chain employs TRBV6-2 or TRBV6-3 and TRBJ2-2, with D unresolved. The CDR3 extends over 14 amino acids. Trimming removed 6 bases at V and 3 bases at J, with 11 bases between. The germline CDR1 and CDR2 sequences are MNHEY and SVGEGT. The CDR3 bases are TGTGCCAGCAGCCGGAGCGAGGACACCGGGGAGCTGTTTTTT. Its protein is CASSRSEDTGELFF.

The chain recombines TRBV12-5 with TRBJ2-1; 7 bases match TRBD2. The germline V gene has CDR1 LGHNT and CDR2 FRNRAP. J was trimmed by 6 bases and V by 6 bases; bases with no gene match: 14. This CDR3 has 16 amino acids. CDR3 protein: CASGPPGGIISNEQFF. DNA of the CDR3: TGTGCTAGTGGCCCCCCCGGGGGGATTATTTCCAATGAGCAGTTCTTC.

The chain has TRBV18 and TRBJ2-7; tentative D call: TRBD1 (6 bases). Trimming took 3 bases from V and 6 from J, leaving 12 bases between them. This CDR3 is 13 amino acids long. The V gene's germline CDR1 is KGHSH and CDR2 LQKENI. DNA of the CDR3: TGTGCCAGCTCACCTGGGACGGACAGCGAGCAGTACTTC. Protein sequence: CASSPGTDSEQYF.

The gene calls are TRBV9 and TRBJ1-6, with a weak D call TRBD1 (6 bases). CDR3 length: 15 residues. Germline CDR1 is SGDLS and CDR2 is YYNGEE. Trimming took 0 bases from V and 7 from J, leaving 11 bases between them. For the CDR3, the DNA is TGTGCCAGCAGCGTAGATTGGGGACACAATTCACCCCTCCACTTT. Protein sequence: CASSVDWGHNSPLHF.

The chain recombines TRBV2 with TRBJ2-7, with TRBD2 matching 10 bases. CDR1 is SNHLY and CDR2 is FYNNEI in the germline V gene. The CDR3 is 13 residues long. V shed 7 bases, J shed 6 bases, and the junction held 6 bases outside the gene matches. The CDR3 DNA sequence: TGTGCCAGCAAAAGCGGGAGGGCCGGCGAGCAGTACTTC. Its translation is CASKSGRAGEQYF.

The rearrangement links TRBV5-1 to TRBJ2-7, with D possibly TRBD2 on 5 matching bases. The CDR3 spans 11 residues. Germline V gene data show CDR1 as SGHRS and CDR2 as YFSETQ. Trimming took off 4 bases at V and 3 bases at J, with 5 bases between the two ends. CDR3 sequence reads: CASSEGYEQYF. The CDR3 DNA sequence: TGCGCCAGCAGCGAGGGCTACGAGCAGTACTTC.

This chain's CDR3 is CASSSGGSGTYEQYF. The CDR3 coding sequence is TGCGCCAGCAGCTCGGGGGGTAGCGGAACCTACGAGCAGTACTTC. The rearrangement uses TRBV5-1 and TRBJ2-7; 7 bases are shared with TRBD2. The length of the CDR3 is 15 residues. V shed 3 bases and J 2 bases; nucleotides not matched to a gene: 8. Germline V gives CDR1 SGHRS, CDR2 YFSETQ.

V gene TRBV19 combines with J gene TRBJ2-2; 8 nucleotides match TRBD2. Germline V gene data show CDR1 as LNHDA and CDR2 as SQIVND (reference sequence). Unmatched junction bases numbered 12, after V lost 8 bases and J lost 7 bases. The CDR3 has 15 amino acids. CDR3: CASSGLGVGGGELFF. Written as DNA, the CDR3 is TGTGCCAGTTCGGGACTAGGAGTAGGAGGCGGGGAGCTGTTTTTT.

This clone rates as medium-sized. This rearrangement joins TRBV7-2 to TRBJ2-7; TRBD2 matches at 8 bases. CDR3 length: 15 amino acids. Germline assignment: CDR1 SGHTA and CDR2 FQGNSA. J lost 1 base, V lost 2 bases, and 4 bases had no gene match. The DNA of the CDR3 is TGTGCCAGCAGCTTATCCCCTAGCGGGTCCTACGAGCAGTACTTC. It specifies CASSLSPSGSYEQYF. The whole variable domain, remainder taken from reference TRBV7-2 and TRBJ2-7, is GAGVSQSPSNKVTEKGKDVELRCDPISGHTALYWYRQSLGQGLEFLIYFQGNSAPDKSGLPSDRFSAERTGGSVSTLTIQRTQQEDSAVYLCASSLSPSGSYEQYFGPGTRLTVT.

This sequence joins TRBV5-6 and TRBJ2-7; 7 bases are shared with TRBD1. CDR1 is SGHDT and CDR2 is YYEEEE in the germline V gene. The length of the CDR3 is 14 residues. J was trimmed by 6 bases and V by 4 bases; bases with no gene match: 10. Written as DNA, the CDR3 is TGTGCCAGCAGCACGGGACAGCCACTTGTCGAGCAGTACTTC. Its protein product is CASSTGQPLVEQYF.